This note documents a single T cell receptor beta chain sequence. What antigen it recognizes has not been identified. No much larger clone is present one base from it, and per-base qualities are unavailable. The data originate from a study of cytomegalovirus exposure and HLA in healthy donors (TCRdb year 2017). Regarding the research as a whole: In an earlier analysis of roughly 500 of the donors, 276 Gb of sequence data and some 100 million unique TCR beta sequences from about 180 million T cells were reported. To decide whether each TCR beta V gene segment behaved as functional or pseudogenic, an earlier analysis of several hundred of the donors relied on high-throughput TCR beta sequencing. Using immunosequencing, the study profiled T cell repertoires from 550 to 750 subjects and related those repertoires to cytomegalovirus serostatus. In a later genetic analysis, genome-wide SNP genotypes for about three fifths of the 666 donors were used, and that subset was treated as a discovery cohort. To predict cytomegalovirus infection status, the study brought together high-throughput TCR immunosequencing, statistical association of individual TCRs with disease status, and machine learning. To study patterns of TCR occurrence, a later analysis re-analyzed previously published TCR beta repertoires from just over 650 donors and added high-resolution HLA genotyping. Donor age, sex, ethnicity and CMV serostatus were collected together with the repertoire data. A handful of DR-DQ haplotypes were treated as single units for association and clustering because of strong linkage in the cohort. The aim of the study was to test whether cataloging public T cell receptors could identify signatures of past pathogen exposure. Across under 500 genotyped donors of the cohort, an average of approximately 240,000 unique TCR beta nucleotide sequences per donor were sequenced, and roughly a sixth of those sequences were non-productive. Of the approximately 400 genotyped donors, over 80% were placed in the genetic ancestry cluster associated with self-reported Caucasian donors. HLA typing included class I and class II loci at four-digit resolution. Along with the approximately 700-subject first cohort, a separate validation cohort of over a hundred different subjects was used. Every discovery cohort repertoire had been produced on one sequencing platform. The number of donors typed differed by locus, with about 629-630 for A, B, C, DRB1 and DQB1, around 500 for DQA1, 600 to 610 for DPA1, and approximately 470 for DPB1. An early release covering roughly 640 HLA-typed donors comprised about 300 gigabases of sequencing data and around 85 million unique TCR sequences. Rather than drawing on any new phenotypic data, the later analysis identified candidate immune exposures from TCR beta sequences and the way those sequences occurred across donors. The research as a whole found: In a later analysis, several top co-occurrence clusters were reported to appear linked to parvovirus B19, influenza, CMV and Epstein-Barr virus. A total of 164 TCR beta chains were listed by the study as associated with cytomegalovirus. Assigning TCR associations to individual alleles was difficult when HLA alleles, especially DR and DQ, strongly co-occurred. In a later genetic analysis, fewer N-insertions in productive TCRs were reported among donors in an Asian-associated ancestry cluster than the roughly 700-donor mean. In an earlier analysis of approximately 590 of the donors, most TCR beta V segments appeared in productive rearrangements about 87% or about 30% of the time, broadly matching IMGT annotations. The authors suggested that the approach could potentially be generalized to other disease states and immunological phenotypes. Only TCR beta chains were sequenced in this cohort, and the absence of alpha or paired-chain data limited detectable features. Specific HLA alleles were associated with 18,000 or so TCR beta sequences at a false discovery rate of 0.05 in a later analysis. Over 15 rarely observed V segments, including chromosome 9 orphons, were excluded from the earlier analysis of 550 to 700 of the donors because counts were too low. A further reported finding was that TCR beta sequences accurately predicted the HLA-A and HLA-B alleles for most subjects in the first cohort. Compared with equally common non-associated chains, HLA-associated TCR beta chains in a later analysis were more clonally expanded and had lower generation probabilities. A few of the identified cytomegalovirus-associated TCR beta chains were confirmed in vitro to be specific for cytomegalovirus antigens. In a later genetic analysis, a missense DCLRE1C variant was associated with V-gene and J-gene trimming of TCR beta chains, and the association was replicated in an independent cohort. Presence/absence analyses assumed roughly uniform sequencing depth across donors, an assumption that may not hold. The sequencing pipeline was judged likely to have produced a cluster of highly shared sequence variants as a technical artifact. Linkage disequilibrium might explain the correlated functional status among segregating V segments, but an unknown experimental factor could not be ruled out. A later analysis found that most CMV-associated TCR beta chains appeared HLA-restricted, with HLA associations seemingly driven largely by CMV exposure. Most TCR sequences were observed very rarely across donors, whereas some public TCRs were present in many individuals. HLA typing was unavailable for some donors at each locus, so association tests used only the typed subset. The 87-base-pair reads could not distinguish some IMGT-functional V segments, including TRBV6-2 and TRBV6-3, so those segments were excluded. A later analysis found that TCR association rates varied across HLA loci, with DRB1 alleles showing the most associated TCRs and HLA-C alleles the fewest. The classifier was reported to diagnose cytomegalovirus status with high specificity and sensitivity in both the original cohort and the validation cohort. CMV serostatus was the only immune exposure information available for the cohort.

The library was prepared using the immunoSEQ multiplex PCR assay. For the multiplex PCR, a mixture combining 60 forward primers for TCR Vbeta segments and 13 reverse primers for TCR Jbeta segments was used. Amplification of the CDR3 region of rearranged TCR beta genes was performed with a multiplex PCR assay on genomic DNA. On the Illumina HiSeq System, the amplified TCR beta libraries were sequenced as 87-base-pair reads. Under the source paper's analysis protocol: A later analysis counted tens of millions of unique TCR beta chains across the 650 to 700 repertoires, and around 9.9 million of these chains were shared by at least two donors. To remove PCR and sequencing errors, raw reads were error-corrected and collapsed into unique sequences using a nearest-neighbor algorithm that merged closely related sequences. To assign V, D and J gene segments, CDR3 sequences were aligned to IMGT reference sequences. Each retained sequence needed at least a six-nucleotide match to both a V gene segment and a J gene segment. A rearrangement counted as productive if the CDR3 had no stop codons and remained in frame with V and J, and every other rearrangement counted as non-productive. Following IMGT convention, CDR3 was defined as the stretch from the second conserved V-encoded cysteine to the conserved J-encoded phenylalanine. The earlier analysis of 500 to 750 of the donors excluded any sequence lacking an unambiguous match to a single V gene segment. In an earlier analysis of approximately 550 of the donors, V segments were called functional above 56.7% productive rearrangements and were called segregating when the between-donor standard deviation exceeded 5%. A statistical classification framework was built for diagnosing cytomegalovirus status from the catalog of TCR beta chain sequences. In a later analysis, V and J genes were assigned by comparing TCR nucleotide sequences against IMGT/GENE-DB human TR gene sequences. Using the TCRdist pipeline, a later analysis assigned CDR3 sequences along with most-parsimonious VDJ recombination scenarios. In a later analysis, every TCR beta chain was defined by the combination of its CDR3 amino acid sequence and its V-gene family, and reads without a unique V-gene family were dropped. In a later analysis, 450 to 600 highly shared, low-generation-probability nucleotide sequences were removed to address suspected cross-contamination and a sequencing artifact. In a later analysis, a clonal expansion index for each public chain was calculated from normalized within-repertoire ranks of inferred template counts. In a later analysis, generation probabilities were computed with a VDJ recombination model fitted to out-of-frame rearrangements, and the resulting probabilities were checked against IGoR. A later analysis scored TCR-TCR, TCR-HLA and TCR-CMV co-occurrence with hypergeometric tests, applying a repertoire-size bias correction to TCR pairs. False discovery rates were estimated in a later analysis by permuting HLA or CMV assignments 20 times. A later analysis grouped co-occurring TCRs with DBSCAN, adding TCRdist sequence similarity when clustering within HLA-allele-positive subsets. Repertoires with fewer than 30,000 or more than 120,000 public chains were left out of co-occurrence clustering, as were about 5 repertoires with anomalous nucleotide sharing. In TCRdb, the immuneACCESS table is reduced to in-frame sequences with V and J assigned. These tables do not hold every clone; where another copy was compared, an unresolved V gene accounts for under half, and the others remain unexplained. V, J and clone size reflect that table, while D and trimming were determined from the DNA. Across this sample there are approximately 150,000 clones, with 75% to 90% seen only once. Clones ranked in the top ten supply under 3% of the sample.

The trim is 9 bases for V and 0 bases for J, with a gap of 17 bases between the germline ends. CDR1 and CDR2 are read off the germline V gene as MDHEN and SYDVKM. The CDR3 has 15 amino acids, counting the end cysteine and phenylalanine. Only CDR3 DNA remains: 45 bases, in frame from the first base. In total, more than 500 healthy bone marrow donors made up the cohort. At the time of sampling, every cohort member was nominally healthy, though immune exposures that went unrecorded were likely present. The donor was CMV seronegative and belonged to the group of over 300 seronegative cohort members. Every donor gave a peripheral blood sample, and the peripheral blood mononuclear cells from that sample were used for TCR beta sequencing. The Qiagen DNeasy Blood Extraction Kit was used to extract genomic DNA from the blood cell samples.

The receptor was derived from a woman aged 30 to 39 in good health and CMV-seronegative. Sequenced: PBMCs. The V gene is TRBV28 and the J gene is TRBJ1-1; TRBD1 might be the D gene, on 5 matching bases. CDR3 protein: CASCDRELMNTEAFF. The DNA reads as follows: TGTGCCAGTTGTGACAGAGAACTCATGAACACTGAAGCTTTCTTT.